This paragraph reports one T cell receptor beta chain. This specimen belongs to a study of blood T cell repertoires in COVID-19. Source study methods: Counts of nucleated cells, estimated from reference gene primer amplification, were obtained. Assay: immunoSEQ multiplex PCR; the TCRdb copy retains only in-frame clones and omits some. For V, J and clone size, that table is used; D and trimming come from the DNA. The sample includes tens of thousands of clones, 90% seen only once; the top ten take more than 3.5%. The TCR was taken from a woman of 80 years or more with active or convalescent COVID-19. Sequencing used peripheral blood.

CDR3 in amino acids: CASSTTGTAEAFF. The CDR3 DNA sequence: TGTGCCAGCAGCACCACCGGGACAGCAGAAGCTTTCTTT. J is TRBJ1-1 and V is TRBV7-8; 7 bases map to TRBD1. The CDR3 sequence is 13 residues long. The germline CDR1 and CDR2 sequences are SGHVS and FQNEAQ. J was trimmed by 8 bases and V by 5 bases; bases with no gene match: 8.